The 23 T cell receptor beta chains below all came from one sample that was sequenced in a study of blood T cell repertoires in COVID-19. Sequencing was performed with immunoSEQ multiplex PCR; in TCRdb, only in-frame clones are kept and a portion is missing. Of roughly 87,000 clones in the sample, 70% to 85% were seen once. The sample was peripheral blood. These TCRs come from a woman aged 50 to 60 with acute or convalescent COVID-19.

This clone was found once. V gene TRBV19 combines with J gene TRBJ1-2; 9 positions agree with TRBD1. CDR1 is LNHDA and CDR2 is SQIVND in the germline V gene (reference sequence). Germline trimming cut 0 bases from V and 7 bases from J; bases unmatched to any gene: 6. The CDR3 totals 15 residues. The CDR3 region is CASSIDHRDRVGYTF. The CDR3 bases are TGTGCCAGTAGTATAGATCACCGGGACAGGGTTGGCTACACCTTC.

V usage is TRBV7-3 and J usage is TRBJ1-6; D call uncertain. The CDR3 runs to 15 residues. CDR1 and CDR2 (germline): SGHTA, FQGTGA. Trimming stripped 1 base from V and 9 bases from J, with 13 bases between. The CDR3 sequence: CASSLNSEVGSPLHF. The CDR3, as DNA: TGTGCCAGCAGCTTAAATTCGGAGGTGGGTTCACCCCTCCACTTT.

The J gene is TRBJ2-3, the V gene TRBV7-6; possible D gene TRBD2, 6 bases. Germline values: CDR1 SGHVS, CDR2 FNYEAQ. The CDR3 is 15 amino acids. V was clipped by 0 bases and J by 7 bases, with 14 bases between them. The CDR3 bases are TGTGCCAGCAGCTTAGCGGCGGAAGGAGGGTATACGCAGTATTTT. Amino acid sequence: CASSLAAEGGYTQYF.

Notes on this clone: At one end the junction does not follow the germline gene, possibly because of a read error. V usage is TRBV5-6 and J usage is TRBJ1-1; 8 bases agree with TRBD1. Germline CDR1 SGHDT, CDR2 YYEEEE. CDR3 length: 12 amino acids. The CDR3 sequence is CASSNRDRPLVF. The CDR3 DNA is TGTGCCAGCAGCAACCGGGACAGGCCCCTAGTCTTT.

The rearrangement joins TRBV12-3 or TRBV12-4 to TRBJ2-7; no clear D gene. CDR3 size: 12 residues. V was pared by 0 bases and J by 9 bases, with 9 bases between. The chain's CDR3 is CASSLAVNRQYF. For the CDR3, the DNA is TGTGCCAGCAGTTTAGCCGTAAACAGGCAGTACTTC.

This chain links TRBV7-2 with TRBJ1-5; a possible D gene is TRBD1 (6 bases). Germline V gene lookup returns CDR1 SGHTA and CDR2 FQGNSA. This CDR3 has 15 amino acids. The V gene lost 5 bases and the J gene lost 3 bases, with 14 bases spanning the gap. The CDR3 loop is CASSPTGNNNQPQHF. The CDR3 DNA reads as TGTGCCAGCAGCCCCACAGGGAATAACAATCAGCCCCAGCATTTT.

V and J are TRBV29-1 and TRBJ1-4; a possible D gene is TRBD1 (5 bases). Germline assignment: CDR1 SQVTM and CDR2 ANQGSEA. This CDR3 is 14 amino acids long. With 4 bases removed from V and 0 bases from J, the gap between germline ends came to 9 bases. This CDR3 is CSVADTSTNEKLFF. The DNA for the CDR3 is TGCAGCGTTGCGGACACCTCAACTAATGAAAAACTGTTTTTT.

CDR3 protein: CASSSRQGRKDGYTF. Here the CDR3 DNA reads TGTGCCAGCAGCTCTCGACAGGGTAGGAAGGATGGCTACACCTTC. The J gene is TRBJ1-2, the V gene TRBV9, with TRBD1 identical over 7 bases. This CDR3 has 15 amino acids. The junction had 12 bases not matched to a gene; V was cut back by 4 bases and J by 6 bases. Germline V gene lookup returns CDR1 SGDLS and CDR2 YYNGEE.

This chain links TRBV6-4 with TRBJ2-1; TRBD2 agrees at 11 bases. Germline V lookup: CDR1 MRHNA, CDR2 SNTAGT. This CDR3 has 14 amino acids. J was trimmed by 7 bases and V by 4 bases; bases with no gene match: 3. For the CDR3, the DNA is TGTGCCAGCAGTGTAGCGGGGGGGAGGAATGAGCAGTTCTTC. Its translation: CASSVAGGRNEQFF.

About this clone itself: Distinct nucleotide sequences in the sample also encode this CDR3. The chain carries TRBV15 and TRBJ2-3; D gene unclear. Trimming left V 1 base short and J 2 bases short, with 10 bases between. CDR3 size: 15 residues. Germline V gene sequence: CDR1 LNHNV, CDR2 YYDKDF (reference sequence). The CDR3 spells CATSRGTSVTDTQYF. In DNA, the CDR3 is TGTGCCACCAGCAGAGGCACGTCAGTCACAGATACGCAGTATTTT.

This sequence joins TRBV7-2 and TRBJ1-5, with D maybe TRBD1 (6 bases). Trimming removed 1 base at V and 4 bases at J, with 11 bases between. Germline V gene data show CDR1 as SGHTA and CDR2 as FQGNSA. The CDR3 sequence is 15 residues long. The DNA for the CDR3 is TGTGCCAGCAGCTTAGAAGGGGGTTTGAATCAGCCCCAGCATTTT. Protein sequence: CASSLEGGLNQPQHF.

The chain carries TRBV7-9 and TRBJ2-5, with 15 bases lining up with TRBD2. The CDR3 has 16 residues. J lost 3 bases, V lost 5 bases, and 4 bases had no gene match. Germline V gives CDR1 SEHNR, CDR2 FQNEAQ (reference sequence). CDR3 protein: CASSPGLAGGEETQYF. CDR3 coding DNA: TGTGCCAGCAGCCCGGGACTAGCGGGGGGAGAAGAGACCCAGTACTTC.

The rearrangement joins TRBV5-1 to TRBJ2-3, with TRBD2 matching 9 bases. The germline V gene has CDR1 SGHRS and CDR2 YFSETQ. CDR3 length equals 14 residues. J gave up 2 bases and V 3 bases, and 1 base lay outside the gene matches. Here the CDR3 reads CASSSGLATDTQYF. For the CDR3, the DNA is TGCGCCAGCAGCTCGGGACTAGCCACAGATACGCAGTATTTT.

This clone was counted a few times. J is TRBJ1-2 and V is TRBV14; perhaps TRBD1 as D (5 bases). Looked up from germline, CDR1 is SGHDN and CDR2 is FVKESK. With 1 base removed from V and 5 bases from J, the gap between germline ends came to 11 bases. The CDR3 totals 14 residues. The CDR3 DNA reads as TGTGCCAGCAGCCAAGGCAGGGTAGAGTATGGCTACACCTTC. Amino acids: CASSQGRVEYGYTF.

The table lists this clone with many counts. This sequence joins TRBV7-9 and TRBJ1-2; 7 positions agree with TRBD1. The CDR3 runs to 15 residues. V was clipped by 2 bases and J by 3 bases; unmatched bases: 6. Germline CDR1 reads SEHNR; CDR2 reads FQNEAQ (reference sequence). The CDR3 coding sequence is TGTGCCAGCAGCTTATCTGAGGGACAGCACTATGGCTACACCTTC. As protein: CASSLSEGQHYGYTF. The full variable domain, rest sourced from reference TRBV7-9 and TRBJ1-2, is DTGVSQNPRHKITKRGQNVTFRCDPISEHNRLYWYRQTLGQGPEFLTYFQNEAQLEKSRLLSDRFSAERPKGSFSTLEIQRTEQGDSAMYLCASSLSEGQHYGYTFGSGTRLTVV.

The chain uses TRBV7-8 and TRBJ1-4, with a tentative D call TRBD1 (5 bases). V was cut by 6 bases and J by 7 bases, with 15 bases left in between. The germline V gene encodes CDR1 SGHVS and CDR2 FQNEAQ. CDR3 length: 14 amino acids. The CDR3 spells CASSSGRGSEKLFF. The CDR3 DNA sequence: TGTGCCAGCAGTTCGGGCCGGGGGAGTGAAAAACTGTTTTTT.

CDR3 nucleotide sequence: TGCGCCAGCAGCGAGACAGTGGTGAACACTGAAGCTTTCTTT. It yields the protein CASSETVVNTEAFF. The J gene is TRBJ1-1, the V gene TRBV5-1, with D possibly TRBD1 on 5 matching bases. The CDR3 is 14 amino acids. V shed 4 bases and J shed 0 bases, with 10 bases lying between them. Germline CDR1 is SGHRS and CDR2 is YFSETQ. Full variable domain (remainder filled in from reference TRBV5-1 and TRBJ1-1): KAGVTQTPRYLIKTRGQQVTLSCSPISGHRSVSWYQQTPGQGLQFLFEYFSETQRNKGNFPGRFSGRQFSNSRSEMNVSTLELGDSALYLCASSETVVNTEAFFGQGTRLTVV.

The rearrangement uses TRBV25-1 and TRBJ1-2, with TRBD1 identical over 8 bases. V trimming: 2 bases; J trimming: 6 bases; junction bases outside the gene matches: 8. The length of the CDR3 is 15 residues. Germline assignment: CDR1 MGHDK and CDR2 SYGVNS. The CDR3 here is CASSERFRTGHGYTF. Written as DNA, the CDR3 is TGTGCCAGCAGTGAAAGGTTCCGGACAGGGCATGGCTACACCTTC.

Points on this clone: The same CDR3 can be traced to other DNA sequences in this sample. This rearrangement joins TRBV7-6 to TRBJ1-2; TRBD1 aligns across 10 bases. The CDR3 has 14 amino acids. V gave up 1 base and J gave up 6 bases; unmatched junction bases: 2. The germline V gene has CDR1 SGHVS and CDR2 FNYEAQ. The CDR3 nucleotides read TGTGCCAGCAGCTTAGTAGGGACAGGGGATGGCTACACCTTC. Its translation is CASSLVGTGDGYTF.

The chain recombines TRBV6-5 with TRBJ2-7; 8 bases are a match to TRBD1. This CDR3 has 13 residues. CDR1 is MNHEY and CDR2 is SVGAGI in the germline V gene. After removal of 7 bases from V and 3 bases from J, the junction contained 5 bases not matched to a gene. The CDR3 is CASTRQGSYEQYF. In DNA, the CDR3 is TGTGCCAGCACCCGACAGGGGAGCTACGAGCAGTACTTC.

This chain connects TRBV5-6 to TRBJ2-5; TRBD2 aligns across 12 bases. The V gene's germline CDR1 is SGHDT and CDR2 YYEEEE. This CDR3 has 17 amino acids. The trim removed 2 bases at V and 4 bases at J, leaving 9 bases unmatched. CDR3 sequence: CASSFWTSGAKGETQYF. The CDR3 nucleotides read TGTGCCAGCAGCTTTTGGACTAGCGGGGCCAAGGGAGAGACCCAGTACTTC. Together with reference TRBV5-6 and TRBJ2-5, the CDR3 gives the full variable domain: DAGVTQSPTHLIKTRGQQVTLRCSPKSGHDTVSWYQQALGQGPQFIFQYYEEEERQRGNFPDRFSGHQFPNYSSELNVNALLLGDSALYLCASSFWTSGAKGETQYFGPGTRLLVL.

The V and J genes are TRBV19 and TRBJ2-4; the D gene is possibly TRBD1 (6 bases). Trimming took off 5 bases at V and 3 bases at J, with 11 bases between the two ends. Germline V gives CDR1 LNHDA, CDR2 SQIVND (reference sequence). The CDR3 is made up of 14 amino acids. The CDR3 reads CASSLGAVKNIQYF. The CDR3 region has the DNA TGTGCCAGTAGTCTGGGGGCCGTCAAAAACATTCAGTACTTC.

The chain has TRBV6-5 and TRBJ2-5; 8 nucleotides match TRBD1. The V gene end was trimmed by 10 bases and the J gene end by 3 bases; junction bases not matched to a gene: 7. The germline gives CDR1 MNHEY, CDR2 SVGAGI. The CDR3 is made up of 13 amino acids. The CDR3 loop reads CATRQGSEETQYF. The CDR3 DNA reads TGTGCCACCAGACAGGGGTCGGAAGAGACCCAGTACTTC.